Following are 10 T cell receptor beta chains from one sample sequenced in a study of cytomegalovirus exposure and HLA in healthy donors (dated by TCRdb to 2016 to 2017). The method behind the library was the immunoSEQ multiplex PCR assay. TCRdb mirrors the immuneACCESS table, restricted to in-frame sequences. Some clones are absent from its copies; in checked studies, under half trace to an unresolved V gene, and the reason for the others is unknown. For this sample there are 150,000 to 200,000 clones; around 88% appear just once. The ten largest clonotypes hold roughly 1.6% of the sample. The sequenced sample was PBMCs. The receptor set was obtained from a woman aged 18-35 years in good health and CMV-seronegative.

The chain employs TRBV7-8 and TRBJ2-3; possible D gene TRBD1, 6 bases. Trimming cost V 4 bases and J 0 bases, with 14 bases left between them. Germline CDR1 and CDR2: SGHVS and FQNEAQ. The CDR3 has 16 amino acids. The CDR3 region is CASSSGTLGSTDTQYF. In DNA form, the CDR3 reads TGTGCCAGCAGCTCCGGGACACTCGGAAGCACAGATACGCAGTATTTT.

The rearrangement uses TRBV2 and TRBJ2-3; D is undetermined. CDR1 and CDR2 (germline): SNHLY, FYNNEI. The CDR3 length is 12 residues. Trimming shortened V by 1 base and J by 5 bases, and 4 bases separated the two germline ends. The DNA for the CDR3 is TGTGCCAGCAGTGAAGTGCGAGATACGCAGTATTTT. Translating it yields CASSEVRDTQYF.

The rearrangement joins TRBV13 to TRBJ1-1, with D maybe TRBD1 (6 bases). The germline V gene has CDR1 PRHDT and CDR2 FYEKMQ (reference sequence). V gave up 0 bases and J gave up 12 bases, with 17 bases separating them. The CDR3 has 14 residues. The CDR3, as DNA: TGTGCCAGCAGCTTAGGCCCGGGGGGCCTGTATACTTTCTTT. Translation: CASSLGPGGLYTFF.

The chain links TRBV2 to TRBJ2-2; TRBD1 agrees at 9 bases. From germline, CDR1 is SNHLY and CDR2 FYNNEI. This CDR3 has 15 amino acids. V was pared by 6 bases and J by 6 bases, with 8 bases of the junction left unmatched. The CDR3 DNA reads TGTGCCAGCAGCCACGGGACAGGGTTATCCGGGGAGCTGTTTTTT. Its translation: CASSHGTGLSGELFF.

Worth noting for this clone: This could be a read error, since a much larger clone is one nucleotide away. V and J are TRBV2 and TRBJ1-5, with 7 bases matching TRBD1. CDR1 is SNHLY and CDR2 is FYNNEI in the germline V gene. The CDR3 contains 14 residues. The trim removed 5 bases at V and 2 bases at J, leaving 3 bases unmatched. In nucleotides, the CDR3 is TGTGCCAGCAGTCGGGACAGAGGCAATCAGCCCCAGCATTTT. Its protein is CASSRDRGNQPQHF.

The chain carries TRBV30 and TRBJ1-1; unclear D gene. The length of the CDR3 is 13 residues. V gave up 2 bases and J gave up 7 bases, with 14 bases separating them. The germline V gene encodes CDR1 GTSNPN and CDR2 SVGIG (reference sequence). CDR3 region: CAWSIPEGNEAFF. The DNA of the CDR3 is TGTGCCTGGAGTATCCCTGAGGGTAATGAAGCTTTCTTT.

The chain carries TRBV5-1 and TRBJ2-7, with D perhaps matching TRBD1 (5 bases). V lost 0 bases to trimming and J lost 2 bases, with 9 bases between them. The V gene's germline CDR1 is SGHRS and CDR2 YFSETQ. This CDR3 is 14 amino acids long. CDR3 protein: CASSLDQGPYEQYF. In DNA form, the CDR3 reads TGCGCCAGCAGCTTGGATCAGGGCCCCTACGAGCAGTACTTC.

The chain combines TRBV7-9 with TRBJ2-1, with 10 bases that match TRBD2. There are 16 residues in the CDR3. CDR1 SEHNR and CDR2 FQNEAQ come from the germline V gene (reference sequence). V gave up 5 bases and J gave up 10 bases; unmatched junction bases: 14. CDR3 nucleotides: TGTGCCAGCAGCAACGAACTTAGCGGGGGGCCTGTCGAGCAGTTCTTC. Its protein is CASSNELSGGPVEQFF.

This rearrangement joins TRBV5-1 to TRBJ2-1; D ambiguous. The CDR3 runs 13 residues. V lost 6 bases and J lost 5, with 12 bases in between. Germline V gene data show CDR1 as SGHRS and CDR2 as YFSETQ. CDR3 amino acids: CASTRSLDNEQFF. DNA for the CDR3: TGCGCCAGCACGAGGTCGTTGGACAATGAGCAGTTCTTC.

The CDR3, as DNA: TGCACCAGCAGCCAAGGAATGGGACTAGCGGGGGGACAATACAATGAGCAGTTCTTC. Protein sequence: CTSSQGMGLAGGQYNEQFF. The chain uses TRBV1 and TRBJ2-1; the table calls TRBD2, which could not be checked here. TRBV1 is a known pseudogene. The CDR3 extends over 19 amino acids.